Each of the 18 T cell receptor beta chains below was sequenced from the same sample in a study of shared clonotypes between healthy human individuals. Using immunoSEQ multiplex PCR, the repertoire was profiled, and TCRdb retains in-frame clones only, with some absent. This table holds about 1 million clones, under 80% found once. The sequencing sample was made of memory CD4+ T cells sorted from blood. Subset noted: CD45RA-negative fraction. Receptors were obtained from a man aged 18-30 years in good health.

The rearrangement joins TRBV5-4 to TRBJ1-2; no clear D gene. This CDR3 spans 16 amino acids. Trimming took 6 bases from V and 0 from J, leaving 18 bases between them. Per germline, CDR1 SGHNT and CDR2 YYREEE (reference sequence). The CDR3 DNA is TGTGCCAGCACCAGTATTGGAATTGAAGCTAACTATGGCTACACCTTC. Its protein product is CASTSIGIEANYGYTF.

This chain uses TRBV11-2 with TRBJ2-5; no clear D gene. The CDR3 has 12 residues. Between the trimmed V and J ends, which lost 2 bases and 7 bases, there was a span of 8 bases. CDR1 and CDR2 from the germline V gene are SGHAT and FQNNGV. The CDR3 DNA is TGTGCCAGCAGCTTATTCCCGGCGACCCAGTACTTC. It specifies CASSLFPATQYF.

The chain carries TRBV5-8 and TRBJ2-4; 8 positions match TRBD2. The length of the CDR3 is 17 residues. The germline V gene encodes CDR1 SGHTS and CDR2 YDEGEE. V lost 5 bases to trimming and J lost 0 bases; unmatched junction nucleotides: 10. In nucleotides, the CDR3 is TGTGCCAGCAGTGGACGGACGGGGGGGCTAGCCAAAAACATTCAGTACTTC. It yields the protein CASSGRTGGLAKNIQYF.

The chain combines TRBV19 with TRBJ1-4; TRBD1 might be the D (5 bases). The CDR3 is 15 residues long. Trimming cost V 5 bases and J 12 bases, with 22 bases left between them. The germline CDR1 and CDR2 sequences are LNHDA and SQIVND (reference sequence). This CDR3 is CASSPARALHVELFF. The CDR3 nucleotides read TGTGCCAGTAGTCCTGCCAGGGCCCTCCATGTTGAACTGTTTTTT.

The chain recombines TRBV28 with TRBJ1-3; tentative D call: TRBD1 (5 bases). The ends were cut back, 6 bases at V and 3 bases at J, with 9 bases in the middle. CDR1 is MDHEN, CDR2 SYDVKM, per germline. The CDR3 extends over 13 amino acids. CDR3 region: CASSLDSGNTIYF. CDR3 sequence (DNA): TGTGCCAGCAGCCTTGACAGTGGAAACACCATATATTTT.

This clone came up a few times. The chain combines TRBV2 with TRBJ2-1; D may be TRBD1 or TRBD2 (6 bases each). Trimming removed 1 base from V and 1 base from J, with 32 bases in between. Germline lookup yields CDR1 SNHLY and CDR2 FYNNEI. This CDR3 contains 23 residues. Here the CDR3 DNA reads TGTGCCAGCAGTGAAGGCAAATGGGGGGCGGGTCCTTCTCTTGGAGGTTCCTACAATGAGCAGTTCTTC. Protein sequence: CASSEGKWGAGPSLGGSYNEQFF.

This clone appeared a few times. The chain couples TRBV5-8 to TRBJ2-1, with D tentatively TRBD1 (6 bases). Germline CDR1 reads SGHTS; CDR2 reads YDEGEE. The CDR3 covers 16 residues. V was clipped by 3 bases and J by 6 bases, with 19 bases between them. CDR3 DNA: TGTGCCAGCAGCTCCCAAGTTGTCAGGGGTTCCAATGAGCAGTTCTTC. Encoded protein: CASSSQVVRGSNEQFF.

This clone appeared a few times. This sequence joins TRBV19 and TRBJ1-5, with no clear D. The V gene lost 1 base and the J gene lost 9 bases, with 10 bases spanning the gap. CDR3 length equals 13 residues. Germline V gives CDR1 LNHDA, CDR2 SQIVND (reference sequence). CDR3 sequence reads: CASSIGSTGPQHF. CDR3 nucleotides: TGTGCCAGTAGTATAGGCAGCACGGGGCCCCAGCATTTT.

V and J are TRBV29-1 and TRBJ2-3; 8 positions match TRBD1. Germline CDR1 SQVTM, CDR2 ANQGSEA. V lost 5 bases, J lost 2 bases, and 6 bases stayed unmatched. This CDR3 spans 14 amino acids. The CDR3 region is CSVPRTGTTDTQYF. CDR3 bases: TGCAGCGTTCCTCGGACAGGGACCACAGATACGCAGTATTTT.

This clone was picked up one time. The CDR3, as DNA: TGTGCCAGGACAGAGGACGGGATCCACGAGCAGTACTTC. This translates into CARTEDGIHEQYF. The chain combines TRBV27 with TRBJ2-7; D possibly matches TRBD1 or TRBD2 (5 bases each). V gave up 9 bases and J gave up 5 bases, with 17 bases separating them. Germline V CDR1 and CDR2: MNHEY, SMNVEV (reference sequence). This CDR3 region has 13 residues.

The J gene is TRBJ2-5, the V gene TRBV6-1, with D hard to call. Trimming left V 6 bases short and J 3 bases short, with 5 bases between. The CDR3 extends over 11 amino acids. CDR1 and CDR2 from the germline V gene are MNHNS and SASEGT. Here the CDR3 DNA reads TGTGCCAGCAGGGATGAAGAGACCCAGTACTTC. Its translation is CASRDEETQYF.

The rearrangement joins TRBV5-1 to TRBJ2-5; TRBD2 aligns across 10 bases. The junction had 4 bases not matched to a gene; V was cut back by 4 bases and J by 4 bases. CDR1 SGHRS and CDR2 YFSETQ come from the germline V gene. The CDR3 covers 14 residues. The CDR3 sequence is CASSLRLAGETQYF. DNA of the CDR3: TGCGCCAGCAGCCTACGACTAGCGGGAGAGACCCAGTACTTC. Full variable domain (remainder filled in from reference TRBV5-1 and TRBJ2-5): KAGVTQTPRYLIKTRGQQVTLSCSPISGHRSVSWYQQTPGQGLQFLFEYFSETQRNKGNFPGRFSGRQFSNSRSEMNVSTLELGDSALYLCASSLRLAGETQYFGPGTRLLVL.

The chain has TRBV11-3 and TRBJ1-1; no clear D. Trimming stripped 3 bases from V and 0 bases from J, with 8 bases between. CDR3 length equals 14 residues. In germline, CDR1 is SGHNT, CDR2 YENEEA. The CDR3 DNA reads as TGTGCCAGCAGCTTTCAGCATTTGAACACTGAAGCTTTCTTT. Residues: CASSFQHLNTEAFF.

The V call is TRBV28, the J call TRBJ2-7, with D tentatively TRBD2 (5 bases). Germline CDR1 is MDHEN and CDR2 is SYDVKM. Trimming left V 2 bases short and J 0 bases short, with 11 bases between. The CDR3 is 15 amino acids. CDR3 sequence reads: CASSLVGEDSYEQYF. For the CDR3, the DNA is TGTGCCAGCAGTTTAGTGGGAGAGGACTCCTACGAGCAGTACTTC.

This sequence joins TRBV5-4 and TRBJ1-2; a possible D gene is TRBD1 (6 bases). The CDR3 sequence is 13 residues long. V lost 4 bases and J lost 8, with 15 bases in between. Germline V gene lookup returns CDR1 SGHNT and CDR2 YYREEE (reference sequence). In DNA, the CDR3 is TGTGCCAGCAGCCCTAACAGGGTAGGAGGCTACACCTTC. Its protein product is CASSPNRVGGYTF.

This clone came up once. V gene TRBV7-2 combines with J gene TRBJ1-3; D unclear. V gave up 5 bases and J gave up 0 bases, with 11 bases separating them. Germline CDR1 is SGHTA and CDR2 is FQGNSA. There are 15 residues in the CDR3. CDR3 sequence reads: CASSNARVSGNTIYF. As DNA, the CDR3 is TGTGCCAGCAGCAACGCGAGGGTCTCTGGAAACACCATATATTTT.

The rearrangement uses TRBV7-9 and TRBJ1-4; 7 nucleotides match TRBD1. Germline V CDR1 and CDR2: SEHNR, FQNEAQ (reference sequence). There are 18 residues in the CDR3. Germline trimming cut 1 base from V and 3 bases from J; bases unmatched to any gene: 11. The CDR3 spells CASSLEGRGLTANEKLFF. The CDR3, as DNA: TGTGCCAGCAGCTTAGAGGGCAGGGGGTTAACAGCTAATGAAAAACTGTTTTTT.

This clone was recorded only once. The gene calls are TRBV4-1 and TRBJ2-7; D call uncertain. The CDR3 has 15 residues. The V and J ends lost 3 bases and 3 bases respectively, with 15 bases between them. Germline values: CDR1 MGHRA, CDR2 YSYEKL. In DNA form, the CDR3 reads TGCGCCAGCAGCCAGACGCGCTACCCCCTCTACGAGCAGTACTTC. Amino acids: CASSQTRYPLYEQYF.